What follows describes a single T cell receptor (beta chain). Sequencing was performed with immunoSEQ multiplex PCR; in TCRdb, only in-frame clones are kept and a portion is missing. Among 200,000 to 250,000 clones listed, over 70% were seen once. This sample was taken from a study of blood T cell repertoires in COVID-19. CDR1 is LGHDT, CDR2 YNNKEL, per germline (reference sequence). This CDR3 has 15 residues. Trimming removed 4 bases from V and 4 bases from J, with 14 bases in between. Cohorts were based on clinical histories the participants reported. The sequence was collected from a woman in her twenties or thirties who had been exposed to COVID-19. The sequenced sample was PBMCs or T cells enriched from blood (not recorded which). The chain joins TRBV3-1 (or the pseudogene TRBV3-2) to TRBJ2-1, with a weak D call TRBD1 (6 bases). CDR3 sequence (DNA): TGTGCCAGCAGCCTTACAGGGCCTACTTACAATGAGCAGTTCTTC. Translation: CASSLTGPTYNEQFF.